This record covers a single T cell receptor beta chain. The target antigen is unknown. The data derive from a study of radiotherapy plus CTLA-4 blockade in lung cancer. About the research overall: For around 18% of patients, objective responses occurred, and about 33% had disease control.

General study findings and limits: Interferon-beta and early blood T cell clone dynamics reportedly predicted response best.

This CDR3 contains 13 residues. V shed 8 bases and J 5 bases; nucleotides not matched to a gene: 6. The germline V gene has CDR1 SGHNT and CDR2 YENEEA. Profiling relied on immunoSEQ multiplex PCR, and the TCRdb table lists in-frame clones only, not all of them. The data hold tens of thousands of clones, with around 84% observed a single time. The TCR originated in a human donor with non-small cell lung cancer that progressed on radiotherapy plus ipilimumab. Here the sequenced sample was peripheral blood, taken from a patient treated with radiotherapy plus ipilimumab. The rearrangement joins TRBV11-3 to TRBJ2-7; 10 bases are a match to TRBD2. Written as DNA, the CDR3 is TGTGCCAGCCAAACTAGCGGGAACCACGAGCAGTACTTC. Translating it yields CASQTSGNHEQYF.